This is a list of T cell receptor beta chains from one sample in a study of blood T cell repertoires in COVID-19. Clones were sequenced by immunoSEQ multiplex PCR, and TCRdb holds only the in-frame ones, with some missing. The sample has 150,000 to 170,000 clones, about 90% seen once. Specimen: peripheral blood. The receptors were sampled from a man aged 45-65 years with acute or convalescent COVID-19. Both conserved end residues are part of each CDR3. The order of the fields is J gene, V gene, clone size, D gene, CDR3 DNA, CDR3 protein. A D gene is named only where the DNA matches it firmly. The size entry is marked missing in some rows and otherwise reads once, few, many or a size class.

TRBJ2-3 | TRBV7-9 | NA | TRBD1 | TGTGCCAGCAGCTTCCCGGACAGGACCGACGGGAGCACAGATACGCAGTATTTT | CASSFPDRTDGSTDTQYF
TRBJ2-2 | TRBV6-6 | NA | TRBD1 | TGTGCCAGCAGCCGACGAGGAACAGGGGGATCGAACACCGGGGAGCTGTTTTTT | CASSRRGTGGSNTGELFF
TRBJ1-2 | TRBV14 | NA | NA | TGTGCCAGCAGCCAAGAAGTGGGACACTTCTATGGCTACACCTTC | CASSQEVGHFYGYTF
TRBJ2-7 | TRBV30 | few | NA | TGTGCCTGGAGTGGTTATTACGAGCAGTACTTC | CAWSGYYEQYF
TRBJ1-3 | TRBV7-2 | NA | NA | TGTGCCAGCAGCTTAGCACGCACTTCTTCTGGAAACACCATATATTTT | CASSLARTSSGNTIYF
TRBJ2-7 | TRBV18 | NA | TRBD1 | TGTGCCAGCTCACCGGGACAGCTTACCTACGAGCAGTACTTC | CASSPGQLTYEQYF
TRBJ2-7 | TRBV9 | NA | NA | TGTGCCAGCAGCCCTCATTTGGGGACAAGAAATTACGAGCAGTACTTC | CASSPHLGTRNYEQYF
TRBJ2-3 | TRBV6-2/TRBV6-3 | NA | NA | TGTGCCAGCAGTTATGAGCAGGGGTATACGCAGTATTTT | CASSYEQGYTQYF
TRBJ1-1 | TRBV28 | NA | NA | TGTGCCAGCAGTTTAAACTTCCCTGAAGCTTTCTTT | CASSLNFPEAFF
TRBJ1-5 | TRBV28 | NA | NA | TGTGCCAGCAGTTTGATGGGCGGCAATCAGCCCCAGCATTTT | CASSLMGGNQPQHF
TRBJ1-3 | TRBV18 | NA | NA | TGTGCCAGCTCAGAGGGGACAACTGGAAACACCATATATTTT | CASSEGTTGNTIYF
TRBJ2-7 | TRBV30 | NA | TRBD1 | TGTGCCTGGGGACCCGGGACAGGGATCTCCTACGAGCAGTACTTC | CAWGPGTGISYEQYF
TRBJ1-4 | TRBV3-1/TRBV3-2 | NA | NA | TGTGCCAGCAGCCAAGATCTCCCCCAGGGAGGTGAAAAACTGTTTTTT | CASSQDLPQGGEKLFF
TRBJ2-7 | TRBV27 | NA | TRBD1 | TGTGCCAGCAGCCGAAATCTCAGGGGGCTCTCCTACGAGCAGTACTTC | CASSRNLRGLSYEQYF
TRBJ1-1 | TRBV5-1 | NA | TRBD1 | TGCGCCAGCAGCTTGGAGACAGGGTCGAACACTGAAGCTTTCTTT | CASSLETGSNTEAFF
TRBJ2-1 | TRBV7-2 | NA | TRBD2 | TGTGCCAGCAGCTTACCATGGACTAGCGGGGGGTACAATGAGCAGTTCTTC | CASSLPWTSGGYNEQFF
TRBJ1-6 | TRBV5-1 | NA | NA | TGCGCCAGCAGCTCAAGAACGGGGGATGGTTCACCCCTCCACTTT | CASSSRTGDGSPLHF